One and the same sample provided the 10 T cell receptor beta chains below, sequenced in a study of blood T cell repertoires in COVID-19. Method: immunoSEQ multiplex PCR; TCRdb's copy keeps in-frame clones and lacks some. The sample records tens of thousands of clones, around 80% being singletons. Sequencing input: peripheral blood. The receptors were sampled from a man aged 70-80 years with acute or convalescent COVID-19.

This clone has only one observation. CDR3 sequence (DNA): TGTGCCAGCAACCGGGACTATACCTACGAGCAGTACTTC. This codes for CASNRDYTYEQYF. The chain joins TRBV12-3 or TRBV12-4 to TRBJ2-7; TRBD2 matches at 7 bases. V dropped 7 bases and J dropped 2; count of bases not matched to a gene: 5. The CDR3 extends over 13 amino acids.

The chain couples TRBV24-1 to TRBJ2-7, with 7 bases matching TRBD1. Trimming took 3 bases from V and 2 from J; bases not matched to a gene: 6. The CDR3 runs 15 residues. CDR1 is KGHDR, CDR2 SFDVKD, per germline. CDR3 residues: CATSDAQGITYEQYF. The DNA of the CDR3 is TGTGCCACCAGTGATGCACAGGGGATCACCTACGAGCAGTACTTC.

The chain employs TRBV3-1 (or the pseudogene TRBV3-2) and TRBJ1-6; D is unresolved. The CDR3 is 17 amino acids. The V gene's germline CDR1 is LGHDT and CDR2 YNNKEL (reference sequence). Trimming cost V 4 bases and J 0 bases, with 13 bases left between them. The CDR3 is CASSPGVPSSYNSPLHF. For the CDR3, the DNA is TGTGCCAGCAGCCCCGGAGTTCCCAGCTCCTATAATTCACCCCTCCACTTT.

The chain uses TRBV7-2 and TRBJ1-2; D gene unclear. Germline V gene sequence: CDR1 SGHTA, CDR2 FQGNSA. Trimming took 1 base from V and 3 from J, leaving 9 bases between them. The CDR3 is made up of 14 amino acids. The CDR3 is CASSLDQSYYGYTF. In nucleotides, the CDR3 is TGTGCCAGCAGCTTAGATCAGTCCTACTATGGCTACACCTTC.

The chain couples TRBV30 to TRBJ2-1; D gene uncertain. This CDR3 comprises 11 residues. The V gene lost 3 bases and the J gene lost 10 bases, with 10 bases spanning the gap. Looked up from germline, CDR1 is GTSNPN and CDR2 is SVGIG (reference sequence). The CDR3 sequence: CAWSRQSEQFF. The CDR3 nucleotides are TGTGCCTGGAGCCGCCAGTCAGAGCAGTTCTTC.

To note about this clone: A read error may account for a junction end that differs from germline. The chain carries TRBV3-1 (or the pseudogene TRBV3-2) and TRBJ1-2, with 9 positions matching TRBD1. From germline, CDR1 is LGHDT and CDR2 YNNKEL (reference sequence). The CDR3 consists of 14 residues. The CDR3 DNA sequence: TGTGCCAGCAGCCAAAACCAGGACAGGGGTCCGCCAGCCTTC. It specifies CASSQNQDRGPPAF.

CDR3 region: CASSKIEQYLTDTQYF. DNA for the CDR3: TGTGCCAGCAGCAAGATAGAACAGTACCTCACAGATACGCAGTATTTT. The chain recombines TRBV21-1 with TRBJ2-3; the D segment call TRBD1 is taken from the table without a DNA check. TRBV21-1 represents a pseudogene. The length of the CDR3 is 16 residues.

The chain uses TRBV4-2 and TRBJ2-1; TRBD2 agrees at 14 bases. Germline CDR1 LGHNA, CDR2 YNFKEQ. The CDR3 has 18 residues. Trimming cost V 4 bases and J 1 base; bases outside gene matches: 6. The CDR3 DNA sequence: TGTGCCAGCAGCCCTGGGACTAGCGGGAGTGAGTCCTACAATGAGCAGTTCTTC. Amino acids: CASSPGTSGSESYNEQFF.

The gene calls are TRBV6-5 and TRBJ2-3; possible D gene TRBD2, 6 bases. Trimming took off 0 bases at V and 0 bases at J, with 7 bases between the two ends. The CDR3 contains 15 residues. Germline CDR1 and CDR2: MNHEY and SVGAGI. The chain's CDR3 is CASSYSGTSTDTQYF. The CDR3 bases are TGTGCCAGCAGTTACTCAGGGACTAGCACAGATACGCAGTATTTT.

The chain links TRBV12-3 or TRBV12-4 to TRBJ2-2, with unresolved D. Trimming removed 3 bases from V and 3 bases from J, with 5 bases in between. The CDR3 is 13 residues long. CDR3: CASSFRDTGELFF. CDR3 sequence (DNA): TGTGCCAGCAGTTTTCGGGACACCGGGGAGCTGTTTTTT.